Below, 20 T cell receptor beta chains from the same sample are listed, as sequenced in a study of CD8 T cells in ankylosing spondylitis (dated by TCRdb to the late 2010s). Library preparation was by 5' RACE. Sequencing instrument: Illumina HiSeq 2500. Using fastp at Q25 and MiXCR, TCRdb reprocessed the public reads and kept productive beta chains. Records with the same CDR3 protein are collapsed into one entry carrying the most frequent genes and DNA. This sample gives roughly 230,000 distinct CDR3 sequences in total; around 8% of them show up just once. The biggest ten clones account for roughly 4.9% of the sample. The sequencing input was blood, either unsorted or a sorted T cell fraction (not recorded which). Source of these receptors: a female donor with ankylosing spondylitis or in good health (not recorded which).

This chain links TRBV4-3 with TRBJ2-3; D is unresolved. The CDR3 totals 18 residues. Trimming removed 0 bases from V and 0 bases from J, with 16 bases in between. In germline, CDR1 is LGHNA, CDR2 YSLEER. For the CDR3, the DNA is TGCGCCAGCAGCCAAGAGACGGTTGGCGGCAGAAGCACAGATACGCAGTATTTT. Translating it yields CASSQETVGGRSTDTQYF.

This clonotype was seen at least ten times. V is TRBV4-3 and J is TRBJ2-7; no clear D. This CDR3 region has 14 residues. CDR1 LGHNA and CDR2 YSLEER come from the germline V gene. Trimming removed 1 base from V and 2 bases from J, with 9 bases in between. The CDR3 loop is CASSQVWGTYEQYF. The CDR3 nucleotides are TGCGCCAGCAGCCAAGTCTGGGGAACCTACGAGCAGTACTTC.

This clonotype was recorded a few times. The chain is built from TRBV7-2 and TRBJ1-2; possible D gene TRBD1, 5 bases. Germline V lookup: CDR1 SGHTA, CDR2 FQGNSA. CDR3 length: 13 residues. V shed 1 base and J shed 6 bases, with 9 bases lying between them. The CDR3 spells CASSLGGLDGYTF. Here the CDR3 DNA reads TGTGCCAGCAGCTTAGGGGGACTAGATGGCTACACCTTC.

The table lists this clonotype with many counts. This chain connects TRBV2 to TRBJ1-2, with D unresolved. V was cut by 0 bases and J by 0 bases, with 14 bases left in between. Germline assignment: CDR1 SNHLY and CDR2 FYNNEI. CDR3 size: 17 residues. The CDR3 sequence: CASSEASPWGANYGYTF. CDR3 nucleotide sequence: TGTGCCAGCAGTGAAGCCTCGCCATGGGGAGCTAACTATGGCTACACCTTC.

There are many counts of this clonotype. CDR3 nucleotides: TGTGCCAGCGCCGGGGAAGCGGGAGGGAGCGAGCAGTACTTC. It translates to CASAGEAGGSEQYF. V gene TRBV28 combines with J gene TRBJ2-7, with 10 bases that match TRBD2. CDR1 is MDHEN and CDR2 is SYDVKM in the germline V gene. This CDR3 region has 14 residues. Trimming cost V 8 bases and J 6 bases; bases outside gene matches: 10.

This clonotype showed up many times. V and J are TRBV7-6 and TRBJ2-3, with a tentative D call TRBD2 (6 bases). The V and J ends lost 0 bases and 7 bases respectively, with 8 bases between them. In germline, CDR1 is SGHVS, CDR2 FNYEAQ. The CDR3 runs 13 residues. Written as DNA, the CDR3 is TGTGCCAGCAGCTTAGCCGGGAGAAATACGCAGTATTTT. Translated: CASSLAGRNTQYF.

There are many counts of this clonotype. V and J are TRBV12-3 or TRBV12-4 and TRBJ1-1; maybe TRBD1 (6 bases). Trimming left V 3 bases short and J 8 bases short, with 19 bases between. The CDR3 is 15 amino acids. The CDR3 loop reads CASSFISGRGTEAFF. DNA for the CDR3: TGTGCCAGCAGTTTTATTTCGGGAAGGGGGACAGAAGCTTTCTTT.

Ten or more counts support this clonotype. The V call is TRBV7-2, the J call TRBJ1-1; 10 nucleotides align to TRBD1. The CDR3 length is 16 residues. CDR1 is SGHTA, CDR2 FQGNSA, per germline. With V trimmed by 5 bases and J by 1 base, 7 bases remained unmatched. The CDR3 loop is CASSRGTGVKNTEAFF. CDR3 bases: TGTGCCAGCAGCCGGGGGACAGGGGTGAAGAACACTGAAGCTTTCTTT. The full variable domain, rest sourced from reference TRBV7-2 and TRBJ1-1, is GAGVSQSPSNKVTEKGKDVELRCDPISGHTALYWYRQSLGQGLEFLIYFQGNSAPDKSGLPSDRFSAERTGGSVSTLTIQRTQQEDSAVYLCASSRGTGVKNTEAFFGQGTRLTVV.

This clonotype was observed at least ten times. V is TRBV15 and J is TRBJ2-3, with TRBD2 as a possible D gene (6 bases). The CDR3 has 16 residues. Per germline, CDR1 LNHNV and CDR2 YYDKDF (reference sequence). Trimming left V 5 bases short and J 3 bases short, with 18 bases between. The CDR3 reads CATSGSFGSRTDTQYF. The CDR3 DNA follows: TGTGCCACCAGCGGGTCGTTCGGGAGTAGAACAGATACGCAGTATTTT.

This clonotype was found many times. The rearrangement links TRBV4-3 to TRBJ2-2; 7 bases match TRBD2. The V segment lost 5 bases and the J segment 0 bases; nucleotides outside the gene matches: 6. The V gene's germline CDR1 is LGHNA and CDR2 YSLEER. This CDR3 has 16 residues. The CDR3 sequence is CASSFSSGPNTGELFF. The CDR3 DNA reads TGCGCCAGCAGCTTTTCTAGCGGACCGAACACCGGGGAGCTGTTTTTT.

Comments on this clonotype: This clone may be a read error of a much larger clone one base away. This chain uses TRBV2 with TRBJ2-3, with D perhaps given as TRBD1 or TRBD2 (5 bases each). CDR3 length equals 15 residues. Germline V lookup: CDR1 SNHLY, CDR2 FYNNEI. CDR3 loop: CVSSTGTRRTDTQYF. DNA for the CDR3: TGTGTCAGCAGTACCGGGACCAGGCGCACAGATACGCAGTATTTT.

This clonotype came up many times. V and J are TRBV12-3 or TRBV12-4 and TRBJ2-1, with 9 bases fitting TRBD2. CDR3 size: 15 residues. V lost 8 bases to trimming and J lost 6 bases; unmatched junction nucleotides: 11. CDR3 nucleotides: TGTGCCAGCTGCCTTAGCGGGAGACGCTGCAATGAGCAGTTCTTC. Its protein product is CASCLSGRRCNEQFF.

This clonotype was counted many times. The V gene is TRBV19, the J gene TRBJ2-1, with TRBD1 as a possible D gene (6 bases). Germline V gene data show CDR1 as LNHDA and CDR2 as SQIVND (reference sequence). V lost 5 bases, J lost 5 bases, and 16 bases lay in between. The CDR3 length is 15 residues. The CDR3 DNA follows: TGTGCCAGTAGTTTAAACAGGGTAGGCGACAATGAGCAGTTCTTC. Amino acid sequence: CASSLNRVGDNEQFF.

There are many counts of this clonotype. In DNA, the CDR3 is TGCAGTGCTAGGGACCTCAGTGAGCAGTTCTTC. Translation gives CSARDLSEQFF. The chain combines TRBV20-1 with TRBJ2-1; D unclear. The CDR3 contains 11 residues. Germline V gene lookup returns CDR1 DFQATT and CDR2 SNEGSKA (reference sequence). V was shortened by 3 bases and J by 9 bases, with 9 bases between the two germline ends.

This clonotype occurred many times. The CDR3 bases are TGCAGTGCTAGGACAGGGGGCATCGATAAGCCCCAGCATTTT. As protein: CSARTGGIDKPQHF. J is TRBJ1-5 and V is TRBV20-1, with 10 positions matching TRBD1. With V trimmed by 3 bases and J by 8 bases, 7 bases remained unmatched. CDR1 is DFQATT, CDR2 SNEGSKA, per germline (reference sequence). The CDR3 runs 14 residues.

Many counts were recorded for this clonotype. The chain recombines TRBV27 with TRBJ1-2; weak D call: TRBD1 (5 bases). With 3 bases removed from V and 2 bases from J, the gap between germline ends came to 10 bases. Germline CDR1 and CDR2: MNHEY and SMNVEV (reference sequence). The CDR3 is made up of 14 amino acids. The chain's CDR3 is CASSFGGGNYGYTF. DNA of the CDR3: TGTGCCAGCAGTTTCGGGGGAGGAAACTATGGCTACACCTTC.

For this clonotype: Since a much larger clone is just one base distant, this may be a read error. The gene calls are TRBV6-2 or TRBV6-3 and TRBJ2-7; D uncertain. Germline lookup yields CDR1 MNHEY and CDR2 SVGEGT. This CDR3 comprises 14 residues. The CDR3 protein is CVSSYRRLSYEQYF. The CDR3 coding sequence is TGTGTCAGCAGTTACAGACGGTTGAGCTACGAGCAGTACTTC.

There are many counts of this clonotype. This sequence joins TRBV3-1 and TRBJ2-7; D is unclear. The CDR3 contains 11 residues. V was clipped by 10 bases and J by 2 bases, with 9 bases between them. Looked up from germline, CDR1 is LGHDT and CDR2 is YNNKEL (reference sequence). This chain's CDR3 is CATQDTYEQYF. For the CDR3, the DNA is TGTGCCACTCAAGACACCTACGAGCAGTACTTC.

The table lists this clonotype with many counts. The chain combines TRBV20-1 with TRBJ2-4; 10 bases line up with TRBD1. V dropped 6 bases and J dropped 5; count of bases not matched to a gene: 10. The germline V gene encodes CDR1 DFQATT and CDR2 SNEGSKA (reference sequence). The CDR3 is 15 residues long. The CDR3 sequence is CSAPPGTGAQNIQYF. The CDR3 DNA reads as TGCAGTGCCCCACCAGGGACAGGGGCGCAAAACATTCAGTACTTC.

This clonotype has a count of ten or more. The rearrangement joins TRBV6-2 or TRBV6-3 to TRBJ1-2; D perhaps matches TRBD1 (5 bases). Germline assignment: CDR1 MNHEY and CDR2 SVGEGT. This CDR3 has 13 residues. Trimming pared 0 bases from V and 8 bases from J, leaving 10 bases between. The CDR3 coding sequence is TGTGCCAGCAGTTACTCCTGGGGGGACGGCTACACCTTC. Encoded protein: CASSYSWGDGYTF.